This TCR beta chain came from a study of vaccination and CD4 T cells after COVID-19. The germline V gene has CDR1 LNHDA and CDR2 SQIVND (reference sequence). The V and J ends lost 6 bases and 4 bases, in that order; junction bases with no gene match: 11. This CDR3 has 16 residues. Treatment in this sample: roughly ten-day PBMC culture with coronavirus spike peptide pools or control peptides (ViraFEST assay). Turning to this clonotype: The antigen is unknown.

At the Johns Hopkins FTIC core, DNA taken from cultured CD4+ T cells was sequenced by way of the Oncomine TCR Beta short-read assay. One entry per CDR3 protein results from TCRdb running MiXCR on the PCR reads. The repertoire includes over 9,500 distinct CDR3 sequences, approximately 53% of them detected once, and under 30% sits in the top ten. The clonotype comes from a human donor who had recovered from COVID-19. Sequencing was carried out using CD4+ T cells from blood, cultured in vitro. J is TRBJ1-3 and V is TRBV19; 8 bases match TRBD1. CDR3 region: CASSLQAGTGGNTIYF. The CDR3 nucleotides read TGTGCCAGTAGCTTACAGGCCGGGACAGGAGGAAACACCATATATTTT. Full variable domain (rest looked up from reference TRBV19 and TRBJ1-3): DGGITQSPKYLFRKEGQNVTLSCEQNLNHDAMYWYRQDPGQGLRLIYYSQIVNDFQKGDIAEGYSVSREKKESFPLTVTSAQKNPTAFYLCASSLQAGTGGNTIYFGEGSWLTVV.